The 32 T cell receptor beta chains given below trace back to one sample, sequenced in a study of identical twins' blood T cells. TCRdb processed the 5' RACE reads anew with MiXCR; each CDR3 protein has one entry. The sample consists of hundreds of thousands of distinct CDR3 sequences, roughly 28% of them appearing once. The material sequenced was PBMCs. Every receptor here comes from a woman between 18 and 55 years old in good health.

The V gene is TRBV18, the J gene TRBJ1-5; a possible D gene is TRBD1 (5 bases). Germline CDR1 and CDR2: KGHSH and LQKENI. With 3 bases removed from V and 7 bases from J, the gap between germline ends came to 10 bases. CDR3 size: 13 residues. CDR3 loop: CASSPGTEQPQHF. The CDR3 nucleotides read TGTGCCAGCTCACCCGGGACTGAGCAGCCCCAGCATTTT.

The gene calls are TRBV11-3 and TRBJ2-7; 11 positions match TRBD2. J was trimmed by 3 bases and V by 5 bases; bases with no gene match: 6. Germline lookup yields CDR1 SGHNT and CDR2 YENEEA. The CDR3 loop spans 15 amino acids. CDR3 region: CASSMLAGGFYEQYF. CDR3 nucleotides: TGTGCCAGCAGCATGCTAGCGGGGGGCTTCTACGAGCAGTACTTC.

This clonotype was seen only a few times. This chain connects TRBV20-1 to TRBJ1-2, with D unclear. This CDR3 spans 11 amino acids. Germline lookup yields CDR1 DFQATT and CDR2 SNEGSKA (reference sequence). Trimming shortened V by 3 bases and J by 6 bases, and 8 bases separated the two germline ends. The CDR3 spells CSASFRDGYTF. The CDR3 DNA follows: TGCAGTGCTAGTTTCCGCGATGGCTACACCTTC.

This clonotype appeared a few times. This sequence joins TRBV12-3 or TRBV12-4 and TRBJ2-1; D not certain. The CDR3 extends over 15 amino acids. V shed 4 bases and J shed 5 bases, with 15 bases lying between them. The CDR3 nucleotides read TGTGCCAGCAGTTCCAGCTCGGTTTTAGACAATGAGCAGTTCTTC. It yields the protein CASSSSSVLDNEQFF.

This clonotype is a singleton in its sample. The V call is TRBV18, the J call TRBJ1-4, with D possibly being TRBD1 (6 bases). This CDR3 contains 14 residues. Germline V CDR1 and CDR2: KGHSH, LQKENI. V lost 5 bases to trimming and J lost 2 bases, with 9 bases between them. The CDR3 loop reads CASSSTGTNEKLFF. CDR3 DNA sequence: TGTGCCAGCTCATCCACAGGGACTAATGAAAAACTGTTTTTT.

The chain employs TRBV27 and TRBJ2-1, with unresolved D. The length of the CDR3 is 14 residues. Trimming removed 5 bases at V and 2 bases at J, with 10 bases between. CDR1 and CDR2 (germline): MNHEY, SMNVEV (reference sequence). The CDR3 reads CASSTERAYNEQFF. CDR3 nucleotide sequence: TGTGCCAGCAGTACCGAACGGGCCTACAATGAGCAGTTCTTC.

This clonotype was recorded only once. The rearrangement links TRBV7-9 to TRBJ1-2, with D possibly being TRBD1 (5 bases). The CDR3 is made up of 17 amino acids. Trimming took 0 bases from V and 0 from J, leaving 14 bases between them. The germline V gene encodes CDR1 SEHNR and CDR2 FQNEAQ (reference sequence). This CDR3 reads CASSLAFPRAPNYGYTF. DNA of the CDR3: TGTGCCAGCAGCTTAGCGTTCCCCAGGGCGCCTAACTATGGCTACACCTTC.

This clonotype was seen only a few times. The chain couples TRBV4-3 to TRBJ1-1; D might be TRBD1 (6 bases). Germline V gives CDR1 LGHNA, CDR2 YSLEER. The CDR3 sequence is 15 residues long. The V end lost 1 base, the J end lost 3 bases, and 12 bases lay between the germline ends. The CDR3 region has the DNA TGCGCCAGCAGCCAAGGCAGGGAGGGGGACACTGAAGCTTTCTTT. This sequence encodes CASSQGREGDTEAFF.

This clonotype occurred a few times. The rearrangement joins TRBV10-3 to TRBJ1-1; possibly TRBD1 for D (5 bases). The V end lost 3 bases, the J end lost 4 bases, and 9 bases lay between the germline ends. Germline loops: CDR1 ENHRY, CDR2 SYGVKD. The CDR3 length is 13 residues. This CDR3 reads CAISEEGTTEAFF. CDR3 in DNA: TGTGCCATCAGTGAAGAAGGGACCACTGAAGCTTTCTTT.

This clonotype was counted ten times or more. The genes are TRBV5-1 and TRBJ2-1; 8 bases line up with TRBD2. This CDR3 spans 15 amino acids. Germline assignment: CDR1 SGHRS and CDR2 YFSETQ. With V trimmed by 4 bases and J by 3 bases, 6 bases remained unmatched. The CDR3, as DNA: TGCGCCAGCAGCGATGGACTAGCCGACTACAATGAGCAGTTCTTC. This encodes CASSDGLADYNEQFF.

The chain carries TRBV18 and TRBJ1-1; weak D call: TRBD1 (5 bases). The germline gives CDR1 KGHSH, CDR2 LQKENI. The CDR3 runs 15 residues. V was shortened by 3 bases and J by 1 base, with 12 bases between the two germline ends. This CDR3 reads CASSPNPGPNTEAFF. CDR3 DNA: TGTGCCAGCTCACCGAACCCAGGGCCGAACACTGAAGCTTTCTTT.

Written as DNA, the CDR3 is TGCAGTGCTAATCTGCCTTGGCGGGACTTCGGCACAGATACGCAGTATTTT. Translation gives CSANLPWRDFGTDTQYF. The chain has TRBV20-1 and TRBJ2-3; TRBD2 might be the D (6 bases). V was shortened by 4 bases and J by 1 base, with 21 bases between the two germline ends. The CDR3 is 17 amino acids. The germline CDR1 and CDR2 sequences are DFQATT and SNEGSKA (reference sequence).

The chain combines TRBV5-1 with TRBJ2-1, with TRBD2 matching over 14 bases. The CDR3 is made up of 15 amino acids. Germline V gene lookup returns CDR1 SGHRS and CDR2 YFSETQ. The trim removed 5 bases at V and 9 bases at J, leaving 7 bases unmatched. As DNA, the CDR3 is TGCGCCAGCAGTAAAGGGACTAGCGGGAGAGGTGAGCAGTTCTTC. Its translation: CASSKGTSGRGEQFF.

A few counts support this clonotype. V gene TRBV3-1 combines with J gene TRBJ2-3; D tentatively reads TRBD1 or TRBD2 (7 bases each). The length of the CDR3 is 16 residues. Germline V gene sequence: CDR1 LGHDT, CDR2 YNNKEL (reference sequence). With 4 bases removed from V and 1 base from J, the gap between germline ends came to 15 bases. The CDR3 DNA sequence: TGTGCCAGCAGCCTAAAGGGGGCGGGGGGCACAGATACGCAGTATTTT. It yields the protein CASSLKGAGGTDTQYF.

This clonotype was detected a few times. The chain has TRBV6-6 and TRBJ1-6; maybe TRBD1 (6 bases). CDR1 is MNHNY and CDR2 is SVGAGI in the germline V gene (reference sequence). The CDR3 runs 14 residues. Trimming pared 2 bases from V and 13 bases from J, leaving 15 bases between. The CDR3 DNA reads as TGTGCCAGCAGTTACGCCTACAGGGACGGGCCCCTCCACTTT. Translation: CASSYAYRDGPLHF.

This clonotype appeared once. The rearrangement joins TRBV2 to TRBJ2-7; 10 bases align to TRBD2. V was clipped by 4 bases and J by 1 base; unmatched bases: 10. The CDR3 runs to 17 residues. Germline V gene lookup returns CDR1 SNHLY and CDR2 FYNNEI. CDR3 coding DNA: TGTGCCAGCAGTGTACGGCTAGCGGGGGCACATTCCTACGAGCAGTACTTC. Translating gives CASSVRLAGAHSYEQYF.

This clonotype was picked up a small number of times. This rearrangement joins TRBV3-1 to TRBJ2-3; no clear D gene. CDR3 size: 13 residues. Germline lookup yields CDR1 LGHDT and CDR2 YNNKEL (reference sequence). Trimming pared 5 bases from V and 6 bases from J, leaving 12 bases between. In DNA form, the CDR3 reads TGTGCCAGCAGCTGGGGTCGAGGTGATACGCAGTATTTT. Residues: CASSWGRGDTQYF.

This clonotype has only a few counts. Sequence at one end of the junction differs from germline and may be a read error. The gene calls are TRBV18 and TRBJ2-3; D not resolved. Looked up from germline, CDR1 is KGHSH and CDR2 is LQKENI. This CDR3 region has 11 residues. For the CDR3, the DNA is TGTGCCAGCCGTTATGCAGACACGCAGTATTTT. Amino acids: CASRYADTQYF. Complete variable domain (other parts from reference TRBV18 and TRBJ2-3): NAGVMQNPRHLVRRRGQEARLRCSPMKGHSHVYWYRQLPEEGLKFMVYLQKENIIDESGMPKERFSAEFPKEGPSILRIQQVVRGDSAAYFCASRYADTQYFGPGTRLTVL.

The table lists this clonotype with a few counts. The junction does not match germline at one end; this may be a read error. The genes are TRBV14 and TRBJ1-1, with a tentative D call TRBD1 (6 bases). The CDR3 extends over 15 amino acids. CDR1 is SGHDN and CDR2 is FVKESK in the germline V gene. CDR3 DNA sequence: TGTGCCAGCAGCTACTCGGACAGATATAACACTGAGGCTTTCTTT. It codes for CASSYSDRYNTEAFF.

A word on this clonotype: At one end, the junction sequence differs from germline, possibly due to a read error. The chain is built from TRBV9 and TRBJ1-4; perhaps TRBD1 as D (5 bases). Germline CDR1 SGDLS, CDR2 YYNGEE. The CDR3 is made up of 15 amino acids. CDR3 in amino acids: CASSTSGGGNEKPFF. CDR3 sequence (DNA): TGTGCCAGCAGCACGAGTGGGGGGGGAAATGAAAAACCGTTTTTT.

This clonotype turned up a few times. The V call is TRBV2, the J call TRBJ1-1; D remains ambiguous. Per the germline V gene, CDR1 is SNHLY and CDR2 is FYNNEI. This CDR3 region has 14 residues. V lost 2 bases, J lost 4 bases, and 11 bases lay in between. CDR3 sequence: CASSELSGTTEAFF. The CDR3 DNA is TGTGCCAGCAGTGAACTAAGTGGCACCACTGAAGCTTTCTTT. Filled out from reference TRBV2 and TRBJ1-1, the complete variable domain reads EPEVTQTPSHQVTQMGQEVILRCVPISNHLYFYWYRQILGQKVEFLVSFYNNEISEKSEIFDDQFSVERPDGSNFTLKIRSTKLEDSAMYFCASSELSGTTEAFFGQGTRLTVV.

The CDR3 DNA sequence: TGCAGTGCTAGCAAGCGAGATGAGCAGTTCTTC. Protein: CSASKRDEQFF. The V and J genes are TRBV20-1 and TRBJ2-1; D is unclear. Germline loops: CDR1 DFQATT, CDR2 SNEGSKA (reference sequence). The ends were cut back, 3 bases at V and 8 bases at J, with 8 bases in the middle. The CDR3 spans 11 residues.

The chain links TRBV7-9 to TRBJ2-7; D is perhaps TRBD1 (6 bases). The CDR3 loop spans 11 amino acids. Germline V gene lookup returns CDR1 SEHNR and CDR2 FQNEAQ (reference sequence). The ends were cut back, 8 bases at V and 6 bases at J, with 11 bases in the middle. DNA for the CDR3: TGTGCCAGCTTACAACAGGGCGAGCAGTACTTC. Its protein product is CASLQQGEQYF.

This clonotype came up a few times. The chain is built from TRBV3-1 and TRBJ1-1; possible D gene TRBD1, 6 bases. Between the trimmed V and J ends, which lost 3 bases and 7 bases, there was a span of 15 bases. CDR1 is LGHDT, CDR2 YNNKEL, per germline (reference sequence). The CDR3 consists of 14 residues. The CDR3 DNA is TGTGCCAGCAGCCAGATTCAGGGGAAGGATGAAGCTTTCTTT. Amino acid sequence: CASSQIQGKDEAFF.

This clonotype was detected only a few times. V usage is TRBV11-2 and J usage is TRBJ2-3; D ambiguous. V gave up 3 bases and J gave up 3 bases, with 13 bases separating them. CDR3 length: 15 amino acids. Germline loops: CDR1 SGHAT, CDR2 FQNNGV. DNA of the CDR3: TGTGCCAGCAGCTTCCTAGTATCTGGAACAGATACGCAGTATTTT. Its translation is CASSFLVSGTDTQYF.

V and J are TRBV20-1 and TRBJ2-7, with 14 nucleotides matching TRBD2. The junction had 3 bases not matched to a gene; V was cut back by 0 bases and J by 8 bases. The CDR3 has 14 residues. Germline V gives CDR1 DFQATT, CDR2 SNEGSKA (reference sequence). The CDR3 here is CSAREGTSGSQQYF. The DNA of the CDR3 is TGCAGTGCTAGAGAAGGGACTAGCGGGAGCCAGCAGTACTTC.

In regard to this clonotype: Germline is not matched at one junction end, which may reflect a read error. The chain uses TRBV5-1 and TRBJ2-1; 11 nucleotides agree with TRBD2. Germline V gene lookup returns CDR1 SGHRS and CDR2 YFSETQ. The CDR3 is 15 residues long. CDR3 nucleotide sequence: TGCGCCGGCAGCTTGGTACTAGCGGGAGCGGATGAGCAGTTCTTC. It encodes CAGSLVLAGADEQFF.

A few counts support this clonotype. The rearrangement joins TRBV6-6 to TRBJ2-3, with D unclear. Germline CDR1 and CDR2: MNHNY and SVGAGI (reference sequence). Trimming took 0 bases from V and 13 from J, leaving 17 bases between them. The CDR3 runs to 14 residues. The CDR3 spells CASSYSFSTDNKYF. The CDR3 DNA reads TGTGCCAGCAGTTACTCATTTAGCACAGACAACAAGTATTTT.

A note on this clonotype: A much larger clone is a single base away; this may be a read error. The V call is TRBV25-1, the J call TRBJ1-5; weak D call: TRBD1 (5 bases). Germline V gene sequence: CDR1 MGHDK, CDR2 SYGVNS. The CDR3 runs 14 residues. The CDR3: CASSELSWGQPRHF. CDR3 nucleotide sequence: TGTGCCAGCAGTGAACTAAGTTGGGGCCAGCCCCGGCATTTT.

The rearrangement joins TRBV9 to TRBJ1-3; the D is unclear. The germline V gene encodes CDR1 SGDLS and CDR2 YYNGEE. This CDR3 has 12 amino acids. Trimming removed 8 bases from V and 9 bases from J, with 15 bases in between. The CDR3 region has the DNA TGTGCCAGATCCCCAAATCGTACCACCATATATTTT. Translating gives CARSPNRTTIYF.

The V call is TRBV28, the J call TRBJ1-5, with a weak D call TRBD1 (5 bases). The germline gives CDR1 MDHEN, CDR2 SYDVKM. The CDR3 runs 15 residues. Trimming left V 3 bases short and J 6 bases short, with 15 bases between. The CDR3 nucleotides are TGTGCCAGCAGTTTTCCTTACGTAGGGACTCAGCCCCAGCATTTT. Translation: CASSFPYVGTQPQHF.

This chain links TRBV6-4 with TRBJ2-3; no firm D call. The CDR3 length is 14 residues. Germline V gene sequence: CDR1 MRHNA, CDR2 SNTAGT. The germline V and J ends were trimmed by 0 bases and 5 bases, with 9 bases remaining between them. The CDR3 loop is CASSDSYLGDTQYF. In DNA, the CDR3 is TGTGCCAGCAGTGACTCCTACCTAGGAGATACGCAGTATTTT.